Here is one TCR beta chain with its context. No cognate antigen has been identified for it. Base-call qualities are not available, and no considerably larger clone is one nucleotide away. This sample is drawn from a study of shared clonotypes between healthy human individuals (TCRdb year 2020). Study-level background: The cohort included three men and a couple of women between 18 and 49 years of age. Blood TCR repertoires of a handful of healthy adults were deeply sequenced to estimate repertoire size and the extent of clonotype sharing between individuals. For each donor, CD4 naive and CD4 memory were each run on three plates, CD8 naive on two plates, and CD8 memory on one plate. Per donor, leukapheresis produced somewhere between about 0.85 and 9.5 billion PBMCs. To increase sequencing depth and limit assay-specific biases, TCR repertoire library preparation and sequencing were carried out by different laboratories using diverse techniques.

V and J lose 5 bases and 2 bases, and a span of 13 bases separates them. The germline V gene yields SGHDT for CDR1 and YYEEEE for CDR2. Its CDR3 holds 14 amino acids, cysteine through phenylalanine. This entry keeps only the CDR3 DNA: 42 bases, framed from base 1. TCR CDR3 regions were amplified from genomic DNA by multiplex PCR using the deep immunoSEQ assay. For each cell subset, the extracted genomic DNA was distributed evenly across all wells of several immunoSEQ 96-well plates, and each plate served as one replicate. For sorted subsets, each replicate PCR was loaded with 200 ng genomic DNA, equivalent to 25,000 to 35,000 T cell genomes. The purified libraries were quantified using a Qubit 3.0 fluorometer, sized with a Bioanalyzer 2100, and then quantified again using the KAPA Library Quantification kit. Each immunoSEQ 96-well plate was sequenced on its own single-read 150-cycle Illumina NextSeq 550 flow cell. Per the source publication's procedure: Because the immunoSEQ output held only junctional sequences and lacked quality scores, the filtering could not match the filtering applied to full-length reads. To assign V/J genes and CDR3, sequences were annotated using PyIR, a Python wrapper for IgBLAST v1.9, with IMGT germline references. Any read was removed if the V/J assignment was weak (E-value above 1e-6), the CDR3 was missing, or the read contained stop codons, out-of-frame junctions, or ambiguous translated residues. V3J clonotypes were defined as sequences sharing an identical inferred V gene, J gene, and CDR3 amino acid sequence. To compute the percentage overlap between repertoires, the number of shared unique clonotypes was divided by the size of the smaller repertoire. RTK rarefaction, the Chao1 estimator, and Recon v2.1 estimates of unobserved clonotypes were used to assess repertoire richness. OLGA was used to compute generation probabilities for all TCRbeta clonotypes that the gDNA method yielded from four donors. Drawn from immuneACCESS, this table holds only the in-frame rearrangements with V and J called that TCRdb kept. Clones are partly lost; checked studies trace under half to an unresolved V gene and leave the rest unexplained. The V and J calls and the clone size are those of that table, but D and trimming were determined from the DNA. The sample data list about 1,800,000 clones, and roughly 94% of these were observed just once. The ten largest clones represent 1% to 1.5% of the sample.

CD8 naive samples were obtained by positive selection for CCR7 among CD45RO-negative cells, yielding a CD45RA+CCR7+ population from which TemRA cells were excluded. Donors were healthy HIV-negative adults with no recently reported acute infections or vaccinations. All donors were Caucasian adults living in Nashville, Tennessee, USA. Blood was obtained by leukapheresis, after which PBMCs were separated by Ficoll-Histopaque density gradient centrifugation and cryopreserved in liquid nitrogen vapor phase. Analytical flow cytometry was used to check the purity and quantity of each magnetically sorted T cell population. From each sorted fraction, genomic DNA was isolated and quantified by UV absorbance on a Nanodrop 2000c. The study at large found these results: Based on pairwise subsampling, the degree of clonotype sharing among donors was expected to be affected by sequencing depth. Only blood was sampled, and tissue TCR repertoires likely differ from those in blood. The genetic and exposure-history diversity represented was limited by the small number of donors. Rarefaction of sorted-subset datasets indicated incomplete sequencing despite the large sequencing depth. Naive subsets generally had larger estimated clonotype richness than memory subsets. About 4.5% of naive CD4, 3.5% of naive CD8, roughly 2.5% of memory CD4, and 0.35% to 0.5% of memory CD8 clonotypes were shared across a few donors. Higher generation probabilities were observed for clonotypes shared by all four sorted-subset donors than for non-shared clonotypes.

The receptor was derived from a man younger than 35 in good health. The chain was built from TRBV5-6 and TRBJ2-5, and TRBD2 may be the D gene, going by 6 matching bases. Sequenced input: naive CD8+ T cells sorted from blood. According to the study, the label for this sample's cell subset or site signals: CD45RA+CCR7+. The CDR3 loop reads CASSFQGGQETQYF. The nucleotides are TGTGCCAGCAGTTTCCAGGGAGGTCAAGAGACCCAGTACTTC.